This T cell receptor (beta chain) was documented in a study of shared clonotypes between healthy human individuals (dated by TCRdb to the early 2020s). About the study as a whole: The cohort comprised a couple of women and a few men aged 18 to 49 years. For each donor, CD4 naive and CD4 memory were each run on three plates, CD8 naive on two plates, and CD8 memory on one plate. The study deeply sequenced blood TCR repertoires of five healthy adults to estimate repertoire size and the extent of clonotype sharing between individuals. Different laboratories and diverse techniques were used to prepare libraries and sequence TCR repertoires, to increase sequencing depth and limit assay-specific biases. Leukapheresis yielded between about 0.9 and 9.5 billion PBMCs per donor.

Healthy HIV-negative adults with no recently reported acute infections or vaccinations were included as donors. Every donor was a Caucasian adult living in Nashville, Tennessee, USA. Magnetic negative selection was used to enrich CD4+ T cells, after which naive cells were positively selected on CD45RA and the negative fraction became the memory subset. Blood was collected by leukapheresis, and PBMCs were isolated by Ficoll-Histopaque density gradient centrifugation and then cryopreserved in liquid nitrogen vapor phase. Purity and quantity of every magnetically sorted T cell population were checked by analytical flow cytometry. Genomic DNA was isolated from every sorted fraction and measured by UV absorbance on a Nanodrop 2000c. What the authors observed across the whole study: Only blood was sampled, and tissue TCR repertoires likely differ from those in blood. Incomplete sequencing was indicated by rarefaction of sorted-subset datasets, despite the large sequencing depth. Pairwise subsampling led to the expectation that sequencing depth would affect the degree of clonotype sharing among donors. Larger estimated clonotype richness was generally found for naive subsets than for memory subsets. Because the study included only a small number of donors, the genetic and exposure-history diversity represented was limited. Compared with non-shared clonotypes, clonotypes shared by all four sorted-subset donors had higher generation probabilities. When several donors were compared, the shared fraction of clonotypes was about 5.2% for naive CD4, approximately 3.5% for naive CD8, about 2.4% for memory CD4, and about 0.36% for memory CD8.

TCR CDR3 regions were amplified from genomic DNA by multiplex PCR using the deep immunoSEQ assay. For each cell subset, the extracted genomic DNA was distributed evenly across all wells of several immunoSEQ 96-well plates, and each plate served as one replicate. For sorted subsets, each replicate PCR was loaded with 200 ng genomic DNA, equivalent to approximately 33,000 T cell genomes. The purified libraries were quantified using a Qubit 3.0 fluorometer, sized with a Bioanalyzer 2100, and then quantified again using the KAPA Library Quantification kit. Every immunoSEQ 96-well plate was sequenced on a separate single-read 150-cycle Illumina NextSeq 550 flow cell. The source study handled its data this way. Because the immunoSEQ output included only junctional sequences and no quality scores, the filtering could not be the same as the filtering used for full-length reads. Sequences were annotated with PyIR, a Python wrapper for IgBLAST v1.9, using IMGT germline references to assign V/J genes and CDR3. Any read was removed if the V/J assignment was weak (E-value above 1e-6), the CDR3 was missing, or the read contained stop codons, out-of-frame junctions, or ambiguous translated residues. V3J clonotypes were defined as sequences sharing the same inferred V gene, J gene, and CDR3 amino acid sequence. The percentage overlap between two repertoires was calculated by dividing the number of shared unique clonotypes by the size of the smaller repertoire. Three approaches were used to assess repertoire richness: RTK rarefaction, the Chao1 estimator, and Recon v2.1 estimates of unobserved clonotypes. Generation probabilities for all TCRbeta clonotypes obtained by the gDNA method from a handful of donors were computed using OLGA. Imported from immuneACCESS, the table was reduced by TCRdb to in-frame sequences with V and J called. These copies leave out some clones; in studies compared against another copy, an unresolved V gene accounts for under half, and the cause of the remainder is not known. That table furnishes V, J and clone size, whereas the DNA furnished D and trimming. This sample comprises 950,000 to 1,100,000 clones, approximately 68% of them detected only once. Roughly 1.5% of the sample belongs to the ten largest clones.

Worth noting for this clone: It has no known antigen specificity. Base qualities are not at hand, and no much larger clone is one base apart.

A distance of 6 bases separates the germline ends of V and J, which lose 1 base and 0 bases respectively. Spanning cysteine to phenylalanine, the CDR3 consists of 14 amino acids. The kept DNA is CDR3 alone, 42 bases in frame from the first base. As encoded in the germline V gene, CDR1 is LGHNT while CDR2 is FRNRAP. The rearrangement joined TRBV12-5 to TRBJ2-5; the D region is possibly TRBD1 or TRBD2, each matching across 5 bases. The sequenced material came from memory CD4+ T cells sorted from blood. The cell subset or site label for this specimen denotes: CD45RA-negative fraction. This TCR was recovered from a young man in good health. In nucleotides, the sequence is TGTGCTAGTGGTTTGGGGGACCACCAAGAGACCCAGTACTTC. Translation gives CASGLGDHQETQYF. The full variable domain, completed from the reference TRBV12-5 and TRBJ2-5 proteins outside the CDR3, reads DARVTQTPRHKVTEMGQEVTMRCQPILGHNTVFWYRQTMMQGLELLAYFRNRAPLDDSGMPKDRFSAEMPDATLATLKIQPSEPRDSAVYFCASGLGDHQETQYFGPGTRLLVL.